This T cell receptor (beta chain) was sequenced in a study of memory CD4+ T cells and cytomegalovirus serostatus. With regard to this clone: The target antigen is unknown.

Study outcomes and limitations: Repertoires predicted CMV serostatus with median bootstrapped AUC of 0.95. Each of 65 to 75 CMV-associated TCRbeta sequences occurred in one to five individuals.

V lost 0 bases and J lost 7, with 3 bases in between. The CDR3 totals 11 residues. The germline V gene encodes CDR1 SGHVS and CDR2 FQNEAQ. The sort gate was single viable CD3+CD4+CD8-CD45RO+ cells for memory CD4+ T cells. Donors' CMV status reflects serum IgG against pp150, pp28, p38, p52. Profiling relied on immunoSEQ multiplex PCR, and the TCRdb table lists in-frame clones only, not all of them. Of under 55,000 clones listed, just over 75% are singletons. Sequenced sample: memory CD4+ T cells from blood. The sequence was collected from an adult in good health and CMV-seronegative. This rearrangement joins TRBV7-8 to TRBJ1-1; no firm D call. CDR3 DNA sequence: TGTGCCAGCAGCTTAGCAGGTGAAGCTTTCTTT. Protein sequence: CASSLAGEAFF.